This T cell receptor (beta chain) derives from a study of blood T cell repertoires in COVID-19. The data were produced by immunoSEQ multiplex PCR, yet TCRdb's version contains in-frame clones alone and is incomplete. This sample has some 240,000 clones, with 65% to 90% found just once. Germline V gene lookup returns CDR1 SNHLY and CDR2 FYNNEI. This CDR3 is 13 amino acids long. The J segment lost 6 bases and the V segment lost 4 bases, leaving 5 bases of the junction unmatched. The TCR sequence derives from a man aged 50-59 years with active or convalescent COVID-19. The chain joins TRBV2 to TRBJ1-2; 7 positions match TRBD1. Sequences were obtained from peripheral blood. CDR3 DNA: TGTGCCAGCAGTGTGACAGGGAATCATGGCTACACCTTC. This encodes CASSVTGNHGYTF.